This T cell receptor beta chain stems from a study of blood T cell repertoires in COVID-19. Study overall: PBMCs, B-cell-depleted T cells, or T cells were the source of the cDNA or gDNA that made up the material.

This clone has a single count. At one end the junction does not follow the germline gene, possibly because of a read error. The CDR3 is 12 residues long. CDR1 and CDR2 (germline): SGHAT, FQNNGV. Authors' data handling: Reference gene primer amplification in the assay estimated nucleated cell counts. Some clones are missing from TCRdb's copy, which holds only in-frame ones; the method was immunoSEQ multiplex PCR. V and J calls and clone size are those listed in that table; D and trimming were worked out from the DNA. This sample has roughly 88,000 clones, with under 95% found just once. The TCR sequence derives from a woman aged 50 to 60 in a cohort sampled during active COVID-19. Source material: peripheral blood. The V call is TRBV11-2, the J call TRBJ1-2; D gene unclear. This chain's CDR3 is CASSLDVNGYTF. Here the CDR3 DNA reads TGTGCCAGCAGTTTAGACGTAAATGGCTACACCTTC.